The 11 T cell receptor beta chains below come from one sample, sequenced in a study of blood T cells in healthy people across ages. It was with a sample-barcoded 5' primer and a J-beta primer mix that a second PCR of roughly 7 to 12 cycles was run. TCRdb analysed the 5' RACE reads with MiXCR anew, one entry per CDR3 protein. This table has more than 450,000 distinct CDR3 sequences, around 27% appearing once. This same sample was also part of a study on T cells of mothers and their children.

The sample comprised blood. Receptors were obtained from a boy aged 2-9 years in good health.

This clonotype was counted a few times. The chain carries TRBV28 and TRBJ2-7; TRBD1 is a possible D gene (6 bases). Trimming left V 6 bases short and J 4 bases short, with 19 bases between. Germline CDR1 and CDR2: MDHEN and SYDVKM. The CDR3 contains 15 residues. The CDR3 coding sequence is TGTGCCAGCAGGCCTCCTACAGGGATAGAATACGAGCAGTACTTC. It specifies CASRPPTGIEYEQYF.

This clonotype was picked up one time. Written as DNA, the CDR3 is TGTGCCAGCACGGGGGCCTACGAGCAGTACTTC. Its protein product is CASTGAYEQYF. The chain combines TRBV7-9 with TRBJ2-7; TRBD2 is a possible D gene (6 bases). Germline CDR1 SEHNR, CDR2 FQNEAQ (reference sequence). V gave up 7 bases and J gave up 2 bases, with 6 bases separating them. The CDR3 runs 11 residues.

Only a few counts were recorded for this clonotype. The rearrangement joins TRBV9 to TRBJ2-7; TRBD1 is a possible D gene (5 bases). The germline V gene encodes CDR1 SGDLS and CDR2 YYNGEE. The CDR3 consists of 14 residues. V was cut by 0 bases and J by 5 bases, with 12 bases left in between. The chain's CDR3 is CASSVGRQQDEQYF. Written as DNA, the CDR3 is TGTGCCAGCAGCGTAGGGAGACAGCAAGACGAGCAGTACTTC.

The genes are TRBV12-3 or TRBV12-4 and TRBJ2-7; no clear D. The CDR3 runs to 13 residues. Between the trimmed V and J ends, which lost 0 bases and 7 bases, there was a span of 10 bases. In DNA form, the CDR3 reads TGTGCCAGCAGTTTAGCGGAAGGGATTGAGCAGTACTTC. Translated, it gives CASSLAEGIEQYF.

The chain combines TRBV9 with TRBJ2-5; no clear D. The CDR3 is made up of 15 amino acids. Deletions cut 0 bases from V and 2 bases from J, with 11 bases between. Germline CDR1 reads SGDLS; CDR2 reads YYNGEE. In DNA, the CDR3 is TGTGCCAGCAGCGTAGAGGAAGGGCATCAAGAGACCCAGTACTTC. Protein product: CASSVEEGHQETQYF.

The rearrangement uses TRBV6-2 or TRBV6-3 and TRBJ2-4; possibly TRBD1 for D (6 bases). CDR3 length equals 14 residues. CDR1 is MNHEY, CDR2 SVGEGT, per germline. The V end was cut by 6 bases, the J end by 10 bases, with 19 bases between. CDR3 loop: CASSPHIGTLIQYF. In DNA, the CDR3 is TGTGCCAGCAGCCCCCACATCGGGACACTTATTCAGTACTTC.

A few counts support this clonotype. The CDR3: CASSLGTAYNEQFF. The CDR3 nucleotides read TGTGCCAGCAGTCTCGGGACAGCCTACAATGAGCAGTTCTTC. The chain combines TRBV12-3 or TRBV12-4 with TRBJ2-1, with TRBD1 matching 7 bases. This CDR3 is built from 14 residues. Trimming at V came to 5 bases and at J to 2 bases, leaving 3 bases not matched to a gene.

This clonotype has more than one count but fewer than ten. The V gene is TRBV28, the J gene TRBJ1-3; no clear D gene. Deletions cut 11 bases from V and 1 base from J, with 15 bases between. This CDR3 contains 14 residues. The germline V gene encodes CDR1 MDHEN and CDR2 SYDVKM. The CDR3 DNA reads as TGTGCCTGTGCGGGAATTGGGTCTGGAAACACCATATATTTT. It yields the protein CACAGIGSGNTIYF. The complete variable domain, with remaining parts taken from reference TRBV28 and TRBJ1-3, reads DVKVTQSSRYLVKRTGEKVFLECVQDMDHENMFWYRQDPGLGLRLIYFSYDVKMKEKGDIPEGYSVSREKKERFSLILESASTNQTSMYLCACAGIGSGNTIYFGEGSWLTVV.

The CDR3 sequence: CATPRYEQYF. In DNA form, the CDR3 reads TGTGCCACGCCCAGATACGAGCAGTACTTC. The chain employs TRBV27 and TRBJ2-7; D unresolved. The CDR3 runs to 10 residues. Trimming shortened V by 10 bases and J by 4 bases, and 8 bases separated the two germline ends. The germline V gene has CDR1 MNHEY and CDR2 SMNVEV (reference sequence).

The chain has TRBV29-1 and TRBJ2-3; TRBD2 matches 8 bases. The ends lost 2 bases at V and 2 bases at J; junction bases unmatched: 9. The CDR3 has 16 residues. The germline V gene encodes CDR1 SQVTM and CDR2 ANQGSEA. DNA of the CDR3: TGCAGCGTTGAATGGGGTAGCGGGAAAAACACAGATACGCAGTATTTT. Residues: CSVEWGSGKNTDTQYF.

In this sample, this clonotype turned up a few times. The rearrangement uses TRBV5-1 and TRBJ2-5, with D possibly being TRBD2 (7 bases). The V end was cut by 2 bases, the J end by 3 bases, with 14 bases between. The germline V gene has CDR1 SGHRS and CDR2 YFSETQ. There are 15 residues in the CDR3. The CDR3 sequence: CASSLRGAREETQYF. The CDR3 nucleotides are TGCGCCAGCAGCTTACGGGGGGCGAGGGAAGAGACCCAGTACTTC.